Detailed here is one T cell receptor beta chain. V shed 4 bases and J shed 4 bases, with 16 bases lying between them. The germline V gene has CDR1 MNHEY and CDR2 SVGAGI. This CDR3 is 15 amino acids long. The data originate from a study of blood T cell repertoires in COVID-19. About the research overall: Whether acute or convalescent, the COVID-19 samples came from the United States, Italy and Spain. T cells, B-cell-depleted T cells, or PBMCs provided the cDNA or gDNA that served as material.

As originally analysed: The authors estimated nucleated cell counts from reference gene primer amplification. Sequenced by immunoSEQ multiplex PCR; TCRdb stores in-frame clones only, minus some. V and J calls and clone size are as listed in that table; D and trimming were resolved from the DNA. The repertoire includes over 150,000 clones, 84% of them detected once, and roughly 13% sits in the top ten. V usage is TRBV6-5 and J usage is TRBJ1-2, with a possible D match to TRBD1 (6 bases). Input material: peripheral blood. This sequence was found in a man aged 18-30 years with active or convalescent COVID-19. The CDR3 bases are TGTGCCAGCAGTTCACCCCAGGGGCTCGGCTATGGCTACACCTTC. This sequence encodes CASSSPQGLGYGYTF.